The clone carrying this T cell receptor beta chain was observed many times. The record originates from a study of HIV-infected patients and healthy controls. CDR1 is MNHNY, CDR2 SVGAGI, per germline (reference sequence). Trimming removed 4 bases from V and 6 bases from J; junction bases left unmatched: 8. The CDR3 runs 16 residues. Using its own MiXCR run on the 5' RACE reads, TCRdb lists one record per CDR3 protein. The sample records tens of thousands of distinct CDR3 sequences, 15% to 20% being singletons. The chain carries TRBV6-6 and TRBJ2-1; 11 bases agree with TRBD2. This receptor was identified in a human donor in good health. Sequencing was done on a sample of CD4+ T cells from blood. The CDR3 bases are TGTGCCAGCAGTTCTACTAGCGGGAGTTTCAGCAATGAGCAGTTCTTC. As protein: CASSSTSGSFSNEQFF.